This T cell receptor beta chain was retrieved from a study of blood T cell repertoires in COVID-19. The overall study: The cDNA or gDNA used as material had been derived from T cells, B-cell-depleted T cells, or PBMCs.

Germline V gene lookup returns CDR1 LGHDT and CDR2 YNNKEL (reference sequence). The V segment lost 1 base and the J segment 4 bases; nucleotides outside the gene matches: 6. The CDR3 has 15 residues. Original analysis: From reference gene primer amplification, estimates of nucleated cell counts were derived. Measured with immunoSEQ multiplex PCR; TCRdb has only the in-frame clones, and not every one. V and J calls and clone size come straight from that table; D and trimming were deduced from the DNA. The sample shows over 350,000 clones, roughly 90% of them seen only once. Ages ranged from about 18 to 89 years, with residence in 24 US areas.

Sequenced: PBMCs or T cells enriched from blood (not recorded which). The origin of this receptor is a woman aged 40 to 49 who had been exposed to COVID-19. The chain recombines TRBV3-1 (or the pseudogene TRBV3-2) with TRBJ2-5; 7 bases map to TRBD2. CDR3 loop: CASSQGRGISETQYF. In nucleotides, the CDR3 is TGTGCCAGCAGCCAAGGGCGGGGGATTTCAGAGACCCAGTACTTC.